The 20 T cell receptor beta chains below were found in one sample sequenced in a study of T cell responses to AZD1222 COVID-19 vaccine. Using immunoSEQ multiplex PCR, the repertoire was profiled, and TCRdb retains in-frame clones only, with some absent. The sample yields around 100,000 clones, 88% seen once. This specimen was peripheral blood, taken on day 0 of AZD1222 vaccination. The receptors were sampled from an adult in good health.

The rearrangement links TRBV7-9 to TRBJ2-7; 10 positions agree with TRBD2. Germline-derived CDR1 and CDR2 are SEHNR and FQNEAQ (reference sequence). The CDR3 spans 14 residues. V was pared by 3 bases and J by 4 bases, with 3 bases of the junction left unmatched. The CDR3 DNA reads TGTGCCAGCAGCTTTAGCGGGAGGCCATACGAGCAGTACTTC. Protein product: CASSFSGRPYEQYF.

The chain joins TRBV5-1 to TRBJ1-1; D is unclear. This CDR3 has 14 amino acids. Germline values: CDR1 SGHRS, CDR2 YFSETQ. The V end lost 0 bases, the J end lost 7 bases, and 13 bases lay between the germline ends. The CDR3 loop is CASSLAGRLGEAFF. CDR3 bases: TGCGCCAGCAGCTTGGCGGGCAGGCTCGGTGAAGCTTTCTTT. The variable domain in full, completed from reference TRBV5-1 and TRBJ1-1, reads KAGVTQTPRYLIKTRGQQVTLSCSPISGHRSVSWYQQTPGQGLQFLFEYFSETQRNKGNFPGRFSGRQFSNSRSEMNVSTLELGDSALYLCASSLAGRLGEAFFGQGTRLTVV.

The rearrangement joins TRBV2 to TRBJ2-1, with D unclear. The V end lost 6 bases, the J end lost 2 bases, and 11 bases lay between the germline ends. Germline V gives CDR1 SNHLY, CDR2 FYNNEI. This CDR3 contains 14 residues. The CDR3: CASSRGGTYNEQFF. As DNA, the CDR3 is TGTGCCAGCAGCCGTGGTGGTACCTACAATGAGCAGTTCTTC.

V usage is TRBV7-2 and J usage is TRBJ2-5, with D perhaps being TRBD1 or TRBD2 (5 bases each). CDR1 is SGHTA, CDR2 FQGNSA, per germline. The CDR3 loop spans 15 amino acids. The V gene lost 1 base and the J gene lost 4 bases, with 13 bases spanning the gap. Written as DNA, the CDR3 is TGTGCCAGCAGCTTAGGGGGCTACCGGGGAGAGACCCAGTACTTC. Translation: CASSLGGYRGETQYF. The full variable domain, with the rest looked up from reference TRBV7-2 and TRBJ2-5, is GAGVSQSPSNKVTEKGKDVELRCDPISGHTALYWYRQSLGQGLEFLIYFQGNSAPDKSGLPSDRFSAERTGGSVSTLTIQRTQQEDSAVYLCASSLGGYRGETQYFGPGTRLLVL.

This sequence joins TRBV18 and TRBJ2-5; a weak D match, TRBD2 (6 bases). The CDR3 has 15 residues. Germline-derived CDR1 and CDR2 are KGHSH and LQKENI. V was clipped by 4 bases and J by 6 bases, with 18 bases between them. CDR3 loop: CASSQEGPEWQTQYF. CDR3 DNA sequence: TGTGCCAGCTCACAGGAGGGTCCGGAATGGCAGACCCAGTACTTC.

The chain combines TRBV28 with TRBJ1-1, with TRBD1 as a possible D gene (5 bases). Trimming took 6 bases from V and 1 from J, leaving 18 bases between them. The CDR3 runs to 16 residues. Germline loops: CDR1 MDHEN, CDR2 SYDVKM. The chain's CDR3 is CASRGVDWAGNTEAFF. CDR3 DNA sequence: TGTGCCAGCAGGGGGGTCGACTGGGCCGGGAACACTGAAGCTTTCTTT.

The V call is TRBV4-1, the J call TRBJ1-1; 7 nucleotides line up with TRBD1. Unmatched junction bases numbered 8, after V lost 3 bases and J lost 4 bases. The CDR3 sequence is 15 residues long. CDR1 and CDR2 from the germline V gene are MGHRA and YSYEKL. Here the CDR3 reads CASSHMTGWVTEAFF. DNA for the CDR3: TGCGCCAGCAGCCACATGACAGGGTGGGTCACTGAAGCTTTCTTT.

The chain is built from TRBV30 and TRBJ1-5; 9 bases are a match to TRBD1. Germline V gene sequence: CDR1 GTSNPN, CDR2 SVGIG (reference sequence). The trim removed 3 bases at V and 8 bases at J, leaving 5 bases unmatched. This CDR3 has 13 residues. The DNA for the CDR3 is TGTGCCTGGAGACGACAGGGGGGTGAGCCCCAGCATTTT. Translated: CAWRRQGGEPQHF.

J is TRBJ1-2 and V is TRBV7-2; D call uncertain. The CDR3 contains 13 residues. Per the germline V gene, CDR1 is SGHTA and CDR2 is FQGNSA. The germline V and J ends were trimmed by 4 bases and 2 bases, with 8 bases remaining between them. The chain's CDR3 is CASSYGPNYGYTF. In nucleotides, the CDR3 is TGTGCCAGCAGCTACGGGCCGAACTATGGCTACACCTTC.

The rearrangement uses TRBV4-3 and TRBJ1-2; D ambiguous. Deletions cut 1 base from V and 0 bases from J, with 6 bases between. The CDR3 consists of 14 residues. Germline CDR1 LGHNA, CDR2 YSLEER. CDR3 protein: CASSQGSANYGYTF. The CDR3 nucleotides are TGCGCCAGCAGCCAAGGTTCAGCTAACTATGGCTACACCTTC.

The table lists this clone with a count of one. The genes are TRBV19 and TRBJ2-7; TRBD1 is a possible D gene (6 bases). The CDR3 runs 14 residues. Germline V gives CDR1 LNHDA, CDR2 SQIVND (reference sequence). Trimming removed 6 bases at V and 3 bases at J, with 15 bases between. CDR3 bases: TGTGCCAGTAGCCTACAGGGTGGATTCTACGAGCAGTACTTC. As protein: CASSLQGGFYEQYF. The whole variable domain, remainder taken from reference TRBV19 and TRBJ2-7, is DGGITQSPKYLFRKEGQNVTLSCEQNLNHDAMYWYRQDPGQGLRLIYYSQIVNDFQKGDIAEGYSVSREKKESFPLTVTSAQKNPTAFYLCASSLQGGFYEQYFGPGTRLTVT.

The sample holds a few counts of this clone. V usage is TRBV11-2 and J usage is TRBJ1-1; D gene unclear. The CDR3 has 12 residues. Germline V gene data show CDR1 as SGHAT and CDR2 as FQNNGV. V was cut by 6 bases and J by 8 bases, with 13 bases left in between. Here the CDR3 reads CASSIAPAEAFF. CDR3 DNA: TGTGCCAGCAGTATAGCGCCGGCGGAAGCTTTCTTT.

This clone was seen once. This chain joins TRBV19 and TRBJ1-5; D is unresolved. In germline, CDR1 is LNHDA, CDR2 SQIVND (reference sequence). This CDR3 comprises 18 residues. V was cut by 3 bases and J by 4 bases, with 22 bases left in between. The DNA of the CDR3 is TGTGCCAGTAGTATTCAGTTCCTGCGACCCGAGGGAAATCAGCCCCAGCATTTT. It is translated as CASSIQFLRPEGNQPQHF.

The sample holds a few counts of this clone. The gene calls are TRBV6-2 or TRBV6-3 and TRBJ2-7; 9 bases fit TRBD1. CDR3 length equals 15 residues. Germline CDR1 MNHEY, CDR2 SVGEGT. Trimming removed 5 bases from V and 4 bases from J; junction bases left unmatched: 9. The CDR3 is CASSIRDREGYEQYF. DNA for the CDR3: TGTGCCAGCAGTATCAGGGACAGGGAGGGATACGAGCAGTACTTC.

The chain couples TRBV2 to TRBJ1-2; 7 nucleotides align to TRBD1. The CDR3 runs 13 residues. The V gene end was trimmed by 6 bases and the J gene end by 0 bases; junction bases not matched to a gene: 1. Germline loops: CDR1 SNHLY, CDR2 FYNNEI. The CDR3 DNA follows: TGTGCCAGCAGGGGGACAGCTAACTATGGCTACACCTTC. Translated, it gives CASRGTANYGYTF.

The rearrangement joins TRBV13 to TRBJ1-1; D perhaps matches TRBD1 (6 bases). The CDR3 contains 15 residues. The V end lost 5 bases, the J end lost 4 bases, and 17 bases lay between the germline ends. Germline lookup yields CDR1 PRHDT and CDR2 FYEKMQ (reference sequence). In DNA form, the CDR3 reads TGTGCCAGCAGCCCCTGGGGGGGGCATAGCACTGAAGCTTTCTTT. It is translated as CASSPWGGHSTEAFF.

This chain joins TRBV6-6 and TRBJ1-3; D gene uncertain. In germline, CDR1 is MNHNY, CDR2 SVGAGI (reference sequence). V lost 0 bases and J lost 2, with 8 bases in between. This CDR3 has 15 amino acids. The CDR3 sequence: CASSYSGQPGNTIYF. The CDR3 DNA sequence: TGTGCCAGCAGTTACTCTGGGCAGCCTGGAAACACCATATATTTT.

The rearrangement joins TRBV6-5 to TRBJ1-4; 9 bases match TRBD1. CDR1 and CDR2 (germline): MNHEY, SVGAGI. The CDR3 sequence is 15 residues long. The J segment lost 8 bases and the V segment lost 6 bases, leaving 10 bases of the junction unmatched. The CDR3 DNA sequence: TGTGCCAGCAGCCGACGGGGGACAGGGTTAGAAAAACTGTTTTTT. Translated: CASSRRGTGLEKLFF.

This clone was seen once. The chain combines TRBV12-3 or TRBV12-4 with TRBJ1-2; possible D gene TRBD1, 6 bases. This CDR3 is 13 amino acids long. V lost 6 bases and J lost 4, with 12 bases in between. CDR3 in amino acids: CASRREGGYGYTF. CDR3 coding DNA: TGTGCCAGCAGACGGGAGGGGGGCTATGGCTACACCTTC.

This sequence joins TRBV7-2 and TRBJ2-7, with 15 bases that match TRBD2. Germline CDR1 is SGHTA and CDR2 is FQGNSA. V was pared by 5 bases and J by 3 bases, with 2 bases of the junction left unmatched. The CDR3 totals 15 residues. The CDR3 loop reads CASSVGLAGGYEQYF. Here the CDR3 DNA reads TGTGCCAGCAGCGTGGGACTAGCGGGAGGCTACGAGCAGTACTTC.